This T cell receptor (beta chain) was sequenced in a study of T cell changes during pregnancy in multiple sclerosis. Trimming stripped 0 bases from V and 6 bases from J, with 11 bases between. Germline V gene sequence: CDR1 MNHNS, CDR2 SASEGT. The CDR3 has 14 amino acids. Repertoires were generated with immunoSEQ multiplex PCR, while TCRdb's copy carries only in-frame clones and drops some. The data hold about 83,000 clones, with about 89% observed a single time. The chain employs TRBV6-1 and TRBJ1-2, with D tentatively TRBD1 (6 bases). The input for sequencing was PBMCs, taken in the first trimester of pregnancy. The clonotype originates from a female donor in good health, serving as a control in a pregnancy study. Some clones in this sample may be carry-over from other donors' samples. The CDR3 spells CASSEALAGDGYTF. Here the CDR3 DNA reads TGTGCCAGCAGTGAAGCGCTGGCAGGGGATGGCTACACCTTC.